The clone carrying this T cell receptor beta chain was counted at least ten times. What it recognizes is unknown. Unique molecular identifiers were incorporated into the prepared TCRbeta library. In TCRdb, the PCR reads were re-called with MiXCR into one record per CDR3 protein. The sample carries about 300,000 distinct CDR3 sequences, over 9% recorded once. These data come from a study of T-cell reconstitution after alpha-beta-depleted transplantation in children. The trim removed 5 bases at V and 6 bases at J, leaving 11 bases unmatched. CDR3 length equals 16 residues. Germline V lookup: CDR1 SGHTA, CDR2 FQGNSA. Study observations and caveats: The authors attributed T-cell counts and diversity one year after transplant mostly to newly produced T cells.

The chain joins TRBV7-2 to TRBJ2-1; 9 bases are shared with TRBD1. This sequence originates from a boy younger than two with acute myeloid leukemia, due to receive a stem cell transplant. The sequencing here drew on PBMCs, taken before TCRalphabeta/CD19-depleted stem cell transplant. CDR3 amino acids: CASSAQGAIPFNEQFF. CDR3 bases: TGTGCCAGCAGCGCACAGGGGGCCATCCCCTTCAATGAGCAGTTCTTC. Full variable domain (remainder filled in from reference TRBV7-2 and TRBJ2-1): GAGVSQSPSNKVTEKGKDVELRCDPISGHTALYWYRQSLGQGLEFLIYFQGNSAPDKSGLPSDRFSAERTGGSVSTLTIQRTQQEDSAVYLCASSAQGAIPFNEQFFGPGTRLTVL.